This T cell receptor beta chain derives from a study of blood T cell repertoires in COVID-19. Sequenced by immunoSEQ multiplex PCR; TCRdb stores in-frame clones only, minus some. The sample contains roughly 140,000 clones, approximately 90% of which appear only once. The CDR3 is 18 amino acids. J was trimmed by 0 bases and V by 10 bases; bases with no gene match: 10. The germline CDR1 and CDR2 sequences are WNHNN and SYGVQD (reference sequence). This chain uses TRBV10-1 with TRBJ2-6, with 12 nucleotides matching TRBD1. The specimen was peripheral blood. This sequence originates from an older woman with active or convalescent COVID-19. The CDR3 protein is CATNGDRGPSSGANVLTF. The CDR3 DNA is TGCGCCACGAACGGGGACAGGGGGCCCAGCTCTGGGGCCAACGTCCTGACTTTC.